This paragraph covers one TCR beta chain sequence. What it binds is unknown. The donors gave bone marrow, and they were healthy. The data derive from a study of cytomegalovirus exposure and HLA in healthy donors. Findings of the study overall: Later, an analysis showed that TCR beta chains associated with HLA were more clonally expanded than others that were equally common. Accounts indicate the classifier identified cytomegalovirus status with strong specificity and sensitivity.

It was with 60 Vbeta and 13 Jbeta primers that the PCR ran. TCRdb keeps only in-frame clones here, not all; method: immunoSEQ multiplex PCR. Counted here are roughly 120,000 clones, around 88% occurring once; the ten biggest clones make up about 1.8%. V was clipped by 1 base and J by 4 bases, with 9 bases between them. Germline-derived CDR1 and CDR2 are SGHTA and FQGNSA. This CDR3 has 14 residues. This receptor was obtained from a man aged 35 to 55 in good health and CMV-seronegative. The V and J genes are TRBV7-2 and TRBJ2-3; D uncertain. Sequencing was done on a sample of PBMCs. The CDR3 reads CASSLEAVADTQYF. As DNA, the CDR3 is TGTGCCAGCAGCTTAGAGGCGGTCGCAGATACGCAGTATTTT.